This is a list of T cell receptor beta chains from one sample in a study of T cells expressing NK-cell markers. After re-calling the 5' RACE reads, TCRdb lists one entry per CDR3 protein, DNA absent. The data include about 550,000 distinct CDR3 sequences; the top ten clones carry roughly 3.4%. Sample: blood T cells: a sorted CD56 or NKG2C T cell subset, CD4+ or CD8+ T cells, or bulk PBMC T cells (not recorded which). All receptors derive from a man younger than 35 in good health. The CDR3 runs from the conserved cysteine through the conserved F or W.

V	J	CDR3
TRBV20-1	TRBJ2-7	CSARDLGYTYEQYF
TRBV29-1	TRBJ2-1	CSVDVGRTSALNEQFF
TRBV5-1	TRBJ2-7	CASSLLGTAAYEQYF
TRBV12-3/TRBV12-4	TRBJ2-5	CASSLGLAEQETQYF
TRBV3-1	TRBJ2-4	CASSPRGLAKNIQYF
TRBV10-3	TRBJ2-1	CATTARIGPTTTFGEQFF
TRBV15	TRBJ1-2	CATRDPRGSLHGYTF
TRBV5-5	TRBJ2-3	CASSYPSGDSGTDTQYF
TRBV11-2	TRBJ2-3	CASSQAGGYSTDTQYF
TRBV12-3/TRBV12-4	TRBJ2-2	CASRGLAGAVAGELFF
TRBV20-1	TRBJ2-7	CSAPSTSGRSVEQYF
TRBV15	TRBJ2-7	CATSRGGGTPYEQYF
TRBV7-9	TRBJ2-4	CASSSTPGENIQYF
TRBV5-1	TRBJ2-3	CATGREGTDTQYF
TRBV7-2	TRBJ1-1	CASTIDRNTEAFF
TRBV2	TRBJ1-5	CASSVGTGKGQPQHF
TRBV10-3	TRBJ1-4	CAIRGTDPNEKLFF
TRBV28	TRBJ2-6	CASRIGISGANVLTF
TRBV15	TRBJ2-1	CATSPGTSGSVDEQFF
TRBV9	TRBJ2-5	CASSSRDRVAETQYF